This TCR beta chain was identified in a study of human T cells and chemical hapten exposure. The authors extracted total RNA from unfractionated whole blood. The germline gives CDR1 LNHDA, CDR2 SQIVND (reference sequence). This CDR3 contains 20 residues. V shed 1 base, J shed 4 bases, and the junction held 16 bases outside the gene matches. This clonotype was counted only a few times. Authors' processing steps: Samples contained a median of about 100,000 TCRs, with a range of roughly 20,000 to 700,000. TCRdb fed the 5' RACE reads into MiXCR, producing one record per CDR3 protein. TCRdb's processing, not the study's, gives the V and J calls here. Among under 150,000 distinct CDR3 sequences listed, around 20% were seen once.

This receptor was identified in a human donor in good health. The J gene is TRBJ2-3, the V gene TRBV19, with 11 bases lining up with TRBD2. The DNA for the CDR3 is TGTGCCAGTAGTATAGGAGTTCTAGCGGGAGGCAACAGGGGCGCAGATACGCAGTATTTT. The encoded protein is CASSIGVLAGGNRGADTQYF. Full variable domain (outside the CDR3, taken from reference TRBV19 and TRBJ2-3): DGGITQSPKYLFRKEGQNVTLSCEQNLNHDAMYWYRQDPGQGLRLIYYSQIVNDFQKGDIAEGYSVSREKKESFPLTVTSAQKNPTAFYLCASSIGVLAGGNRGADTQYFGPGTRLTVL.